One sample yielded the 10 T cell receptor beta chains listed below, sequenced in a study of T cells in Graves' hyperthyroidism and ophthalmopathy. There were TCR beta CDR3 regions amplified from RNA transcripts. The HTBI primer set drove a first-round RT-PCR of the TCR CDR3. TCRdb redid the calling of the multiplex PCR reads with MiXCR, one entry per CDR3 protein. The repertoire holds hundreds of thousands of distinct CDR3 sequences, 35% seen once, with 31% in the top ten. What was sequenced was blood. The origin of the receptors is a woman in her thirties or forties with Graves' hyperthyroidism.

Comments on this clonotype: A read error may be the cause here, since a much bigger clone is one base away. The chain recombines TRBV5-1 with TRBJ2-7; 9 bases align to TRBD1. CDR3 length: 15 residues. J lost 6 bases, V lost 4 bases, and 11 bases had no gene match. Germline CDR1 is SGHRS and CDR2 is YFSETQ. The CDR3, as DNA: TGCGCCAGCAGCCCAGGTTGGGGACAGGGAGGCGAGCAGTACTTC. Translated: CASSPGWGQGGEQYF.

This rearrangement joins TRBV10-3 to TRBJ2-7, with D uncertain. Between the trimmed V and J ends, which lost 8 bases and 4 bases, there was a span of 9 bases. The CDR3 loop spans 11 amino acids. The germline V gene encodes CDR1 ENHRY and CDR2 SYGVKD. CDR3 in amino acids: CAIQDGYEQYF. CDR3 nucleotides: TGTGCCATCCAGGACGGGTACGAGCAGTACTTC.

To note about this clonotype: A read error is possible here, since a much larger clone lies one base away. The final CDR3 position lacks the conserved phenylalanine or tryptophan, pointing to a likely read error. The genes are TRBV7-9 and TRBJ1-1; D call uncertain. Trimming cost V 5 bases and J 1 base, with 11 bases left between them. Germline lookup yields CDR1 SEHNR and CDR2 FQNEAQ (reference sequence). This CDR3 comprises 14 residues. The CDR3 reads CASSPETSNTEAFS. DNA of the CDR3: TGTGCCAGCAGCCCAGAGACATCGAACACTGAAGCTTTCTCT.

This clonotype was observed at least ten times. V and J are TRBV20-1 and TRBJ2-5; D may be TRBD2 (7 bases). Germline V lookup: CDR1 DFQATT, CDR2 SNEGSKA (reference sequence). Trimming removed 0 bases at V and 3 bases at J, with 14 bases between. The CDR3 is 15 amino acids. The CDR3 spells CSARDREGGEETQYF. The CDR3 DNA is TGCAGTGCTAGAGATCGAGAGGGGGGGGAAGAGACCCAGTACTTC.

The rearrangement joins TRBV7-3 to TRBJ2-5; no firm D call. The J call may be faulty, since TRBJ2-1 better matches the DNA end. This CDR3 is 15 amino acids long. Germline CDR1 and CDR2: SGHTA and FQGTGA. CDR3 region: CASSLGGMSYNEQFF. DNA for the CDR3: TGTGCCAGCAGCTTGGGTGGGATGTCCTACAATGAGCAGTTCTTC.

This clonotype was recorded at least ten times. This rearrangement joins TRBV11-3 to TRBJ2-5, with a tentative D call TRBD2 (6 bases). Germline CDR1 SGHNT, CDR2 YENEEA. CDR3 length: 14 amino acids. V gave up 5 bases and J gave up 5 bases, with 15 bases separating them. The CDR3 loop is CASSPSDWWETQYF. CDR3 coding DNA: TGTGCCAGCAGCCCTAGCGACTGGTGGGAGACCCAGTACTTC.

The chain employs TRBV12-3 or TRBV12-4 and TRBJ1-2; no clear D. Trimming shortened V by 2 bases and J by 1 base, and 11 bases separated the two germline ends. The CDR3 loop spans 15 amino acids. This chain's CDR3 is CASSLISGLNYGYTF. CDR3 bases: TGTGCCAGCAGTTTAATCTCCGGACTTAACTATGGCTACACCTTC.

The chain recombines TRBV10-3 with TRBJ2-7; D tentatively reads TRBD1 or TRBD2 (5 bases each). Germline V gene data show CDR1 as ENHRY and CDR2 as SYGVKD. V shed 8 bases and J shed 3 bases, with 11 bases lying between them. CDR3 size: 12 residues. The CDR3 DNA follows: TGTGCCATCGGGGACGGGGACTACGAGCAGTACTTC. Amino acid sequence: CAIGDGDYEQYF.

This clonotype was recorded many times. The chain uses TRBV15 and TRBJ2-5; D is unclear. This CDR3 has 13 residues. The germline V gene has CDR1 LNHNV and CDR2 YYDKDF (reference sequence). The V and J ends lost 5 bases and 1 base respectively, with 8 bases between them. The CDR3 sequence is CATSLNGQETQYF. The CDR3 DNA sequence: TGTGCCACCAGCCTAAACGGCCAAGAGACCCAGTACTTC.

This clonotype was seen repeatedly, ten times or more. The rearrangement links TRBV7-9 to TRBJ1-2; 7 positions match TRBD1. Germline-derived CDR1 and CDR2 are SEHNR and FQNEAQ (reference sequence). The trim removed 4 bases at V and 4 bases at J, leaving 9 bases unmatched. The CDR3 is made up of 15 amino acids. The CDR3 DNA is TGTGCCAGCAGCTCCTGGGGACAGACGATCTATGGCTACACCTTC. As protein: CASSSWGQTIYGYTF.